This T cell receptor beta chain originates from a study of control samples from healthy donors and cancer patients (dated by TCRdb to 2020 to 2022). The CDR3 has 14 amino acids, counting the end cysteine and phenylalanine. Of all the DNA, just the CDR3 is kept, 42 bases in frame from base 1. As encoded in the germline V gene, CDR1 is MDHEN while CDR2 is SYDVKM. The junction shows trimming of 5 bases on V and 4 bases on J, plus 14 bases between the germline ends. Comment on this clone: Its binding antigen is unknown. Per-base qualities were not stored, and no clone one base away is much larger.

To prepare the library, the immunoSEQ multiplex PCR assay was applied. Sourced from immuneACCESS, this table was stored by TCRdb with only in-frame sequences that have V and J called. A share of the clones is absent; for the studies checked, an unresolved V gene accounts for under half, and the remainder has no known explanation. Recorded for this sample are about 160,000 clones; 96% of them occurred a single time. The biggest ten clones account for approximately 0.93% of the sample. In this chain, TRBV28 is recombined with TRBJ2-5; TRBD1 is a weak D gene call, 6 bases matching. This TCR came from a young woman in good health. Sequenced input: blood. The CDR3 corresponds to CASSPPQGRETQYF. The base sequence is TGTGCCAGCAGTCCGCCACAGGGAAGAGAGACCCAGTACTTC.